This entry lists 30 T cell receptor beta chains sequenced from one sample in a study of shared clonotypes between healthy human individuals. The assay was immunoSEQ multiplex PCR, and TCRdb's table has in-frame clones only and misses some. This table has some 1,600,000 clones, 95% to 99% appearing once. Sequencing used naive CD4+ T cells sorted from blood. Stated subset: CD45RA+ positively selected. The origin of the receptors is a man under 40 in good health.

This chain links TRBV19 with TRBJ1-1; 7 positions agree with TRBD1. The V gene's germline CDR1 is LNHDA and CDR2 SQIVND (reference sequence). V dropped 6 bases and J dropped 7; count of bases not matched to a gene: 2. The CDR3 is 11 amino acids. This CDR3 is CASSWTGEAFF. In nucleotides, the CDR3 is TGTGCCAGTAGCTGGACAGGTGAAGCTTTCTTT.

This clone occurred once. J is TRBJ1-1 and V is TRBV15; D perhaps matches TRBD1 (6 bases). The germline gives CDR1 LNHNV, CDR2 YYDKDF (reference sequence). Trimming took off 0 bases at V and 10 bases at J, with 12 bases between the two ends. The CDR3 sequence is 13 residues long. CDR3: CATSREGGQPAFF. The CDR3 DNA is TGTGCCACCAGCAGAGAAGGGGGGCAGCCAGCTTTCTTT. Together with reference TRBV15 and TRBJ1-1, the CDR3 gives the full variable domain: DAMVIQNPRYQVTQFGKPVTLSCSQTLNHNVMYWYQQKSSQAPKLLFHYYDKDFNNEADTPDNFQSRRPNTSFCFLDIRSPGLGDTAMYLCATSREGGQPAFFGQGTRLTVV.

DNA of the CDR3: TGTGCCAGCAGCCTAGCGGGAGGGGAAGAGACCCAGTACTTC. Protein product: CASSLAGGEETQYF. The chain links TRBV13 to TRBJ2-5, with TRBD2 identical over 12 bases. Germline V CDR1 and CDR2: PRHDT, FYEKMQ (reference sequence). This CDR3 spans 14 amino acids. J lost 3 bases, V lost 5 bases, and 1 base had no gene match.

This chain links TRBV4-1 with TRBJ1-5; D ambiguous. Trimming cost V 0 bases and J 0 bases, with 15 bases left between them. This CDR3 comprises 18 residues. The germline CDR1 and CDR2 sequences are MGHRA and YSYEKL. CDR3 bases: TGCGCCAGCAGCCAAGATCCTAAAGCCTCCCATAGCAATCAGCCCCAGCATTTT. This codes for CASSQDPKASHSNQPQHF.

The chain combines TRBV29-1 with TRBJ2-1; 10 bases align to TRBD2. V trimming: 6 bases; J trimming: 5 bases; junction bases outside the gene matches: 7. Germline CDR1 reads SQVTM; CDR2 reads ANQGSEA. This CDR3 is built from 14 residues. CDR3 DNA: TGCAGCGTCGCTAGCGGGAGTTGGAACAATGAGCAGTTCTTC. Translating gives CSVASGSWNNEQFF.

This chain uses TRBV6-5 with TRBJ2-7; the D is unclear. Germline lookup yields CDR1 MNHEY and CDR2 SVGAGI. The CDR3 covers 13 residues. DNA of the CDR3: TGTGTCTGGCCGGAATACCAAAACTACGAGCAGTACTTC. It codes for CVWPEYQNYEQYF.

The chain has TRBV5-1 and TRBJ2-7; 10 bases agree with TRBD2. V was clipped by 4 bases and J by 7 bases; unmatched bases: 14. This CDR3 has 16 residues. CDR1 and CDR2 from the germline V gene are SGHRS and YFSETQ. The CDR3 loop reads CASSLRGAGGPREQYF. Here the CDR3 DNA reads TGCGCCAGCAGCCTCAGGGGAGCGGGAGGGCCTCGGGAGCAGTACTTC.

The chain carries TRBV5-1 and TRBJ2-7; D is perhaps TRBD2 (5 bases). Germline V gene sequence: CDR1 SGHRS, CDR2 YFSETQ. V gave up 0 bases and J gave up 7 bases, with 17 bases separating them. This CDR3 spans 15 amino acids. CDR3 loop: CASSLALTRGGEQYF. CDR3 nucleotide sequence: TGCGCCAGCAGCTTGGCTTTGACACGGGGTGGTGAGCAGTACTTC.

Remarks on this clone: A junction end diverges from the germline sequence, so it may reflect a read error. The J gene is TRBJ2-7, the V gene TRBV18, with a weak D call TRBD1 (5 bases). This CDR3 spans 16 amino acids. Germline values: CDR1 KGHSH, CDR2 LQKENI. CDR3 protein: CASSPRTSSLNYEQYF. The CDR3 nucleotides read TGTGCCAGCTCCCCACGGACAAGCTCTCTAAACTACGAGCAGTACTTC.

The chain has TRBV9 and TRBJ1-1; D call uncertain. V was shortened by 0 bases and J by 1 base, with 4 bases between the two germline ends. This CDR3 region has 13 residues. Germline loops: CDR1 SGDLS, CDR2 YYNGEE. In DNA form, the CDR3 reads TGTGCCAGCAGCGTAGAGAAGAACACTGAAGCTTTCTTT. This encodes CASSVEKNTEAFF.

This rearrangement joins TRBV2 to TRBJ2-3, with TRBD2 matching over 11 bases. V was clipped by 4 bases and J by 0 bases; unmatched bases: 9. This CDR3 spans 18 amino acids. Per germline, CDR1 SNHLY and CDR2 FYNNEI. CDR3 in DNA: TGTGCCAGCAGTGCGGGGGCTAGCGGGAGGATAAGCACAGATACGCAGTATTTT. Translation gives CASSAGASGRISTDTQYF.

The rearrangement uses TRBV27 and TRBJ1-1; D is ambiguous. Trimming cost V 6 bases and J 0 bases, with 11 bases left between them. CDR1 is MNHEY and CDR2 is SMNVEV in the germline V gene (reference sequence). This CDR3 contains 14 residues. CDR3 nucleotides: TGTGCCAGCAGCCGACACCAAATGAACACTGAAGCTTTCTTT. Encoded protein: CASSRHQMNTEAFF.

The CDR3 protein is CASSPLGTLGDEKLFF. CDR3 sequence (DNA): TGTGCCAGCAGCCCCCTTGGGACCCTCGGGGATGAAAAACTGTTTTTT. The V and J genes are TRBV7-9 and TRBJ1-4; D may be TRBD1 (5 bases). This CDR3 spans 16 amino acids. Trimming removed 5 bases from V and 6 bases from J, with 19 bases in between. Germline V gives CDR1 SEHNR, CDR2 FQNEAQ (reference sequence).

This sequence joins TRBV11-2 and TRBJ2-7; 7 nucleotides line up with TRBD2. Germline assignment: CDR1 SGHAT and CDR2 FQNNGV. The CDR3 consists of 15 residues. V dropped 1 base and J dropped 0; count of bases not matched to a gene: 3. CDR3 region: CASSLGAGASYEQYF. The CDR3 DNA follows: TGTGCCAGCAGCTTAGGGGCGGGAGCCTCCTACGAGCAGTACTTC.

CDR3 sequence reads: CASSLVGPRDGNEKLFF. The CDR3 nucleotides read TGTGCCAGCAGCTTAGTAGGTCCCCGGGACGGGAATGAAAAACTGTTTTTT. V is TRBV7-2 and J is TRBJ1-4, with D tentatively TRBD1 (5 bases). From germline, CDR1 is SGHTA and CDR2 FQGNSA. V gave up 1 base and J gave up 5 bases, with 17 bases separating them. The CDR3 loop spans 17 amino acids.

The V and J genes are TRBV7-2 and TRBJ2-2; D may be TRBD1 or TRBD2 (6 bases each). From germline, CDR1 is SGHTA and CDR2 FQGNSA. The CDR3 is made up of 14 amino acids. V lost 5 bases, J lost 5 bases, and 12 bases lay in between. For the CDR3, the DNA is TGTGCCAGCAGCACTCAAGGGGGGACCGGGGAGCTGTTTTTT. This codes for CASSTQGGTGELFF.

The genes are TRBV11-2 and TRBJ2-2; TRBD1 matches at 9 bases. The CDR3 length is 15 residues. CDR1 is SGHAT and CDR2 is FQNNGV in the germline V gene. The J segment lost 0 bases and the V segment lost 5 bases, leaving 1 base of the junction unmatched. In DNA, the CDR3 is TGTGCCAGCAGCGGACAGGGGACGAACACCGGGGAGCTGTTTTTT. Protein product: CASSGQGTNTGELFF.

This chain connects TRBV19 to TRBJ1-5; possible D gene TRBD1, 6 bases. The CDR3 sequence is 15 residues long. V shed 5 bases and J shed 2 bases, with 13 bases lying between them. Germline CDR1 LNHDA, CDR2 SQIVND (reference sequence). DNA of the CDR3: TGTGCCAGTAGTGCGGGCAGGGGAGGCAATCAGCCCCAGCATTTT. It translates to CASSAGRGGNQPQHF.

A remark on this clone: Other DNA sequences from this sample encode an identical CDR3 as well. The J gene is TRBJ2-7, the V gene TRBV5-1; tentative D call: TRBD1 (7 bases). Germline CDR1 SGHRS, CDR2 YFSETQ. The CDR3 loop spans 14 amino acids. V was clipped by 1 base and J by 1 base, with 9 bases between them. This chain's CDR3 is CASSLQGGSYEQYF. CDR3 bases: TGCGCCAGCAGCTTGCAGGGGGGATCCTACGAGCAGTACTTC.

This chain uses TRBV30 with TRBJ1-4; no definite D call. V was shortened by 0 bases and J by 8 bases, with 10 bases between the two germline ends. CDR1 is GTSNPN, CDR2 SVGIG, per germline (reference sequence). This CDR3 region has 13 residues. The DNA of the CDR3 is TGTGCCTGGAGTGTACTATCTGGGGAAAAACTGTTTTTT. Amino acids: CAWSVLSGEKLFF. Supplemented by reference TRBV30 and TRBJ1-4, the full variable domain reads SQTIHQWPATLVQPVGSPLSLECTVEGTSNPNLYWYRQAAGRGLQLLFYSVGIGQISSEVPQNLSASRPQDRQFILSSKKLLLSDSGFYLCAWSVLSGEKLFFGSGTQLSVL.

The rearrangement uses TRBV7-2 and TRBJ2-2; 10 nucleotides agree with TRBD2. J was trimmed by 1 base and V by 6 bases; bases with no gene match: 2. CDR1 and CDR2 (germline): SGHTA, FQGNSA. The CDR3 is made up of 15 amino acids. CDR3 protein: CASRRTSGNTGELFF. The CDR3 DNA reads as TGTGCCAGCAGAAGGACTAGCGGGAACACCGGGGAGCTGTTTTTT.

The chain employs TRBV4-3 and TRBJ2-7; 11 positions agree with TRBD1. V gave up 0 bases and J gave up 6 bases; unmatched junction bases: 7. CDR1 LGHNA and CDR2 YSLEER come from the germline V gene. The CDR3 totals 16 residues. CDR3: CASSQEGGQGAGEQYF. For the CDR3, the DNA is TGCGCCAGCAGCCAAGAGGGCGGACAGGGGGCGGGCGAGCAGTACTTC.

The chain links TRBV6-6 to TRBJ2-5; 7 bases agree with TRBD1. CDR3 length equals 12 residues. V gave up 5 bases and J gave up 5 bases; unmatched junction bases: 2. From germline, CDR1 is MNHNY and CDR2 SVGAGI (reference sequence). The CDR3 DNA reads as TGTGCCAGCAGTGACAGGGCTGAGACCCAGTACTTC. Residues: CASSDRAETQYF.

The chain recombines TRBV18 with TRBJ2-7; 7 bases align to TRBD1. The length of the CDR3 is 15 residues. V gave up 4 bases and J gave up 2 bases; unmatched junction bases: 8. CDR1 is KGHSH and CDR2 is LQKENI in the germline V gene. The CDR3 sequence is CASSLGGQATYEQYF. The CDR3 coding sequence is TGTGCCAGCTCACTAGGAGGACAGGCGACCTACGAGCAGTACTTC. Using reference TRBV18 and TRBJ2-7 for the parts outside the CDR3, the full variable domain is NAGVMQNPRHLVRRRGQEARLRCSPMKGHSHVYWYRQLPEEGLKFMVYLQKENIIDESGMPKERFSAEFPKEGPSILRIQQVVRGDSAAYFCASSLGGQATYEQYFGPGTRLTVT.

This chain links TRBV5-1 with TRBJ1-2; D might be TRBD1 (5 bases). The CDR3 is made up of 13 amino acids. Germline V gene data show CDR1 as SGHRS and CDR2 as YFSETQ. V gave up 0 bases and J gave up 7 bases, with 10 bases separating them. CDR3 residues: CASSLAGESGYTF. The CDR3 bases are TGCGCCAGCAGCTTGGCGGGGGAGAGTGGCTACACCTTC.

The rearrangement uses TRBV18 and TRBJ2-7; 8 bases fit TRBD1. The CDR3 is made up of 13 amino acids. Losses at the gene ends were 6 bases for V and 6 bases for J; bases not matched to a gene: 7. Germline V lookup: CDR1 KGHSH, CDR2 LQKENI. CDR3 in amino acids: CASSAGQDGEQYF. The CDR3 DNA follows: TGTGCCAGCTCGGCGGGACAGGATGGCGAGCAGTACTTC.

As regards this clone: This same CDR3 is encoded by further DNA sequences in the sample. The rearrangement uses TRBV9 and TRBJ2-1, with 13 bases fitting TRBD2. Germline-derived CDR1 and CDR2 are SGDLS and YYNGEE. Unmatched junction bases numbered 1, after V lost 0 bases and J lost 7 bases. The CDR3 extends over 15 amino acids. CDR3 in DNA: TGTGCCAGCAGCGTAGGACTAGCGGGAGGTAATGAGCAGTTCTTC. It is translated as CASSVGLAGGNEQFF.

The chain is built from TRBV27 and TRBJ2-7, with D tentatively TRBD1 (5 bases). Trimming shortened V by 2 bases and J by 5 bases, and 16 bases separated the two germline ends. This CDR3 is 15 amino acids long. The germline gives CDR1 MNHEY, CDR2 SMNVEV (reference sequence). CDR3 in DNA: TGTGCCAGCAGTTTACCGCAGGGTAGACCCCACGAGCAGTACTTC. This codes for CASSLPQGRPHEQYF.

The V and J genes are TRBV7-3 and TRBJ2-1; 14 nucleotides agree with TRBD2. The CDR3 covers 18 residues. CDR1 is SGHTA and CDR2 is FQGTGA in the germline V gene. Trimming removed 4 bases from V and 7 bases from J; junction bases left unmatched: 12. CDR3 bases: TGTGCCAGCAGCTCGACAGGGACTAGCGGGAGTTATTTAAATGAGCAGTTCTTC. This gives the protein CASSSTGTSGSYLNEQFF.

The chain uses TRBV6-1 and TRBJ2-1; TRBD2 matches 9 bases. CDR3 length equals 15 residues. The germline V gene encodes CDR1 MNHNS and CDR2 SASEGT. The V gene end was trimmed by 3 bases and the J gene end by 6 bases; junction bases not matched to a gene: 6. The CDR3 reads CASSDAGGPGNEQFF. CDR3 nucleotide sequence: TGTGCCAGCAGTGACGCGGGAGGGCCTGGCAATGAGCAGTTCTTC.